This T cell receptor (beta chain) was observed in a study of blood T cell repertoires in COVID-19. This table comes from immunoSEQ multiplex PCR, and its TCRdb copy is limited to in-frame clones, with some not included. The sample contains about 440,000 clones, around 90% of which appear only once. Germline V gene sequence: CDR1 DFQATT, CDR2 SNEGSKA (reference sequence). The CDR3 is made up of 15 amino acids. The V segment lost 3 bases and the J segment 4 bases; nucleotides outside the gene matches: 7. This clonotype was sampled from a woman aged 18 to 35 with acute COVID-19. The chain combines TRBV20-1 with TRBJ1-5, with TRBD1 matching 9 bases. The sample comprised PBMCs or T cells enriched from blood (not recorded which). The CDR3: CSASNYRGHNQPQHF. CDR3 sequence (DNA): TGCAGTGCTAGTAACTACAGGGGGCATAATCAGCCCCAGCATTTT.